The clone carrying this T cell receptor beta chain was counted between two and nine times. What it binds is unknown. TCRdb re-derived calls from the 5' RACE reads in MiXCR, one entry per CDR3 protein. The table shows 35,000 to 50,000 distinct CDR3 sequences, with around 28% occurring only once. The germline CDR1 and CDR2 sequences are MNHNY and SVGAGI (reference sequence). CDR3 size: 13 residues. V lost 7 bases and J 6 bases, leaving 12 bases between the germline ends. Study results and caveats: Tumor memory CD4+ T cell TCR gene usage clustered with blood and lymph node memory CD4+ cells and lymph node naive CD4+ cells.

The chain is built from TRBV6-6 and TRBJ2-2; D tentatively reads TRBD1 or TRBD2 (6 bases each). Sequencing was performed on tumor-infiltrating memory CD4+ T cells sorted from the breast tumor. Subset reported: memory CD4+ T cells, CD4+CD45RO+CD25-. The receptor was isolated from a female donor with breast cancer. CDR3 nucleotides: TGTGCCAGCACTAAAGGGGGGCCCGGGGAGCTGTTTTTT. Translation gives CASTKGGPGELFF.